This T cell receptor (beta chain) is drawn from a study of tumor-infiltrating lymphocytes in oesophageal squamous cell carcinoma. V shed 5 bases and J 2 bases; nucleotides not matched to a gene: 4. Looked up from germline, CDR1 is SGHTA and CDR2 is FQGNSA. The CDR3 consists of 14 residues. TCRdb reprocessed the PCR reads with MiXCR, giving one entry per CDR3 protein. The sample includes some 13,000 distinct CDR3 sequences, around 52% seen only once; the top ten take roughly 42%. Sequencing was done on a sample of esophageal tumor tissue. The source is a female donor with esophageal squamous cell carcinoma. The rearrangement links TRBV7-2 to TRBJ2-5; TRBD1 agrees at 8 bases. The CDR3 loop reads CASSRDRTQETQYF. As DNA, the CDR3 is TGTGCCAGCAGCCGGGACAGGACACAAGAGACCCAGTACTTC.